A selection of T cell receptor beta chains follows, all from one sample in a study of cytomegalovirus exposure and HLA in healthy donors. This table comes from immunoSEQ multiplex PCR, and its TCRdb copy is limited to in-frame clones, with some not included. In the table there are over 150,000 clones, approximately 86% of which are singletons. Material for sequencing was PBMCs. These TCRs come from a man aged 18 to 35 in good health and CMV-seropositive. Each CDR3 is given with its conserved first and last residue. Each record gives: J gene, D gene, V gene, clone size, CDR3 protein, CDR3 DNA. A D gene is named only where the DNA matches it firmly. Clone size, where shown, is once, few, many, or a class for clones that have expanded.

TRBJ1-5 TRBD1 TRBV28 . CASTPQGLQPQHF TGTGCCAGCACCCCACAGGGGTTGCAGCCCCAGCATTTT
TRBJ2-7 . TRBV27 once CASSHQSDWAYEQYF TGTGCCAGCAGTCACCAGAGTGACTGGGCCTACGAGCAGTACTTC
TRBJ2-3 TRBD2 TRBV14 few CASRSSSGGTDTQYF TGTGCCAGCAGGAGTTCTAGCGGCGGCACAGATACGCAGTATTTT
TRBJ1-1 . TRBV7-2 . CASSLATGNTEAFF TGTGCCAGCAGCTTGGCGACGGGGAACACTGAAGCTTTCTTT
TRBJ1-1 TRBD1 TRBV30 . CAWSVGGGGTEAFF TGTGCCTGGAGTGTTGGAGGGGGCGGCACTGAAGCTTTCTTT
TRBJ2-7 . TRBV7-2 . CASSLLRDNYEQYF TGTGCCAGCAGCTTACTCCGGGACAACTACGAGCAGTACTTC
TRBJ1-3 . TRBV28 . CASSLWAGASGNTIYF TGTGCCAGCAGTTTATGGGCAGGGGCCTCTGGAAACACCATATATTTT
TRBJ2-5 . TRBV20-1 once CSVGRGETQYF TGCAGTGTTGGGCGCGGGGAGACCCAGTACTTC
TRBJ2-7 . TRBV6-7 few CASSLLGVRCYEQYF TGTGCCAGCAGTCTACTCGGGGTAAGGTGCTACGAGCAGTACTTC
TRBJ2-6 TRBD1 TRBV28 . CASSLLRTWTGSGANVLTF TGTGCCAGCAGTCTTCTTCGGACCTGGACAGGGTCTGGGGCCAACGTCCTGACTTTC
TRBJ1-5 . TRBV7-9 . CASSLLVGGGDQPQHF TGTGCCAGCAGCTTATTAGTCGGGGGAGGGGATCAGCCCCAGCATTTT
TRBJ2-1 . TRBV5-6 . CASSKDWGSNEQFF TGTGCCAGCAGCAAGGACTGGGGATCAAATGAGCAGTTCTTC